This section outlines one T cell receptor beta chain sequence together with its context. What it binds is unknown. These data come from a study of OX40 agonist ivuxolimab in advanced cancers. Study details: Patients received ivuxolimab, an agonistic anti-OX40 (CD134) antibody. The dose-escalation cohort was around 83% male, with a mean age of around 54 years, ranging roughly 20 to 90.

The repertoire was sequenced with immunoSEQ multiplex PCR; TCRdb's copy has only in-frame clones and lacks some. The repertoire has approximately 54,000 clones, more than 85% of them found once; the top ten carry about 9%. Looked up from germline, CDR1 is SGHAT and CDR2 is FQNNGV. The V gene end was trimmed by 4 bases and the J gene end by 4 bases; junction bases not matched to a gene: 4. The CDR3 spans 14 residues. Study-level results: Undetermined was the antigen specificity of the expanded peripheral T cells.

The genes are TRBV11-2 and TRBJ2-1; 7 positions match TRBD2. This receptor was obtained from an adult with an advanced solid tumor such as melanoma, head and neck, liver or kidney cancer. The sample was CD4+ or CD8+ T cells sorted from blood, taken in a trial of the OX40 agonist ivuxolimab. Here the CDR3 reads CASSSGGFYNEQFF. The DNA of the CDR3 is TGTGCCAGCAGCTCGGGGGGATTTTACAATGAGCAGTTCTTC. The full variable domain, completed using reference TRBV11-2 and TRBJ2-1, is EAGVAQSPRYKIIEKRQSVAFWCNPISGHATLYWYQQILGQGPKLLIQFQNNGVVDDSQLPKDRFSAERLKGVDSTLKIQPAKLEDSAVYLCASSSGGFYNEQFFGPGTRLTVL.